The source of this TCR beta chain is a study of blood T cell repertoires in COVID-19. Per the original methods: Nucleated cell number was recorded as an estimate derived from reference gene primer amplification. The data were produced by immunoSEQ multiplex PCR, yet TCRdb's version contains in-frame clones alone and is incomplete. The V and J calls and clone size were taken over from that table, and D and trimming were inferred from the DNA. The sample lists about 230,000 clones, over 80% occurring once. In germline, CDR1 is MNHEY, CDR2 SVGAGI. Trimming shortened V by 2 bases and J by 2 bases, and 3 bases separated the two germline ends. CDR3 length: 12 amino acids.

The J gene is TRBJ1-2, the V gene TRBV6-5, with unresolved D. The source material was peripheral blood. This sequence originates from a man between 40 and 49 years old with acute or convalescent COVID-19. The CDR3 nucleotides are TGTGCCAGCAGTTACGGCAACTATGGCTACACCTTC. Translated: CASSYGNYGYTF.